This TCR beta chain was obtained from a study of radiation and T cells in renal cell carcinoma. About the study: Nephrectomy followed 15 Gy stereotactic body radiation by 4 weeks.

Clones were sequenced by immunoSEQ multiplex PCR, and TCRdb holds only the in-frame ones, with some missing. The data show 100,000 to 150,000 clones, around 89% seen once. This CDR3 spans 15 amino acids. Regarding time point: blood 2 weeks post-SBRT. Treatment here: 15 Gy SBRT to primary tumor, nephrectomy 4 weeks later. Blood was sampled at baseline, 2 weeks and 4 weeks after SBRT. The sequences come from blood, collected from a patient whose treatment included radiotherapy and nephrectomy. The chain joins TRBV21-1 to TRBJ1-5; TRBD1 is the table's D call, not checked against the DNA. TRBV21-1 is termed a pseudogene. The sequence was obtained from a woman in her 70s with renal cell carcinoma. CDR3 DNA sequence: TGTGCCAGCAGCAACCGACAGGGGACCAATCAGCCCCAGCATTTT. Its translation is CASSNRQGTNQPQHF.